The 13 T cell receptor beta chains in this list originate from one sample, sequenced in a study of OX40 agonist ivuxolimab in advanced cancers. Generated by immunoSEQ multiplex PCR, the TCRdb table keeps only in-frame clones and is missing some. The table has about 110,000 clones, approximately 90% seen once. The sample here was CD4+ or CD8+ T cells sorted from blood, taken in a trial of the OX40 agonist ivuxolimab. The receptors here all came from an adult with an advanced solid tumor such as melanoma, head and neck, liver or kidney cancer.

This rearrangement joins TRBV5-6 to TRBJ1-4; D is possibly TRBD1 (6 bases). V gave up 4 bases and J gave up 6 bases, with 16 bases separating them. Germline values: CDR1 SGHDT, CDR2 YYEEEE. CDR3 length: 15 amino acids. CDR3 region: CASSVVRGLDEKLFF. CDR3 DNA: TGTGCCAGCAGCGTGGTTCGGGGGCTTGATGAAAAACTGTTTTTT.

By sample fraction, this clone is medium-sized (0.01 to 0.1%). The genes are TRBV19 and TRBJ2-7; maybe TRBD2 (6 bases). CDR1 LNHDA and CDR2 SQIVND come from the germline V gene (reference sequence). The CDR3 spans 16 residues. Trimming removed 5 bases from V and 0 bases from J, with 17 bases in between. The CDR3 region is CASSSRLGTPSYEQYF. CDR3 nucleotide sequence: TGTGCCAGTAGTTCCCGACTAGGAACCCCCTCCTACGAGCAGTACTTC.

The V and J genes are TRBV5-1 and TRBJ1-1; D call uncertain. The V and J ends lost 6 bases and 7 bases respectively, with 19 bases between them. CDR1 and CDR2 (germline): SGHRS, YFSETQ. There are 14 residues in the CDR3. Here the CDR3 reads CASTPKAGYHEAFF. CDR3 in DNA: TGCGCCAGCACCCCGAAGGCTGGGTATCATGAAGCTTTCTTT. Using reference TRBV5-1 and TRBJ1-1 for the parts outside the CDR3, the full variable domain is KAGVTQTPRYLIKTRGQQVTLSCSPISGHRSVSWYQQTPGQGLQFLFEYFSETQRNKGNFPGRFSGRQFSNSRSEMNVSTLELGDSALYLCASTPKAGYHEAFFGQGTRLTVV.

The V and J genes are TRBV7-2 and TRBJ2-5; 10 positions agree with TRBD1. CDR1 and CDR2 (germline): SGHTA, FQGNSA. Losses at the gene ends were 5 bases for V and 5 bases for J; bases not matched to a gene: 8. The CDR3 is made up of 15 amino acids. The CDR3 spells CASSPPGQGRETQYF. The CDR3 nucleotides read TGTGCCAGCAGCCCTCCGGGACAGGGGCGGGAGACCCAGTACTTC. Complete variable domain (other parts from reference TRBV7-2 and TRBJ2-5): GAGVSQSPSNKVTEKGKDVELRCDPISGHTALYWYRQSLGQGLEFLIYFQGNSAPDKSGLPSDRFSAERTGGSVSTLTIQRTQQEDSAVYLCASSPPGQGRETQYFGPGTRLLVL.

The chain carries TRBV5-6 and TRBJ1-3; no reliable D call. Trimming took 1 base from V and 0 from J, leaving 5 bases between them. The V gene's germline CDR1 is SGHDT and CDR2 YYEEEE. There are 14 residues in the CDR3. The DNA of the CDR3 is TGTGCCAGCAGCTTGTTGGGCTCTGGAAACACCATATATTTT. This translates into CASSLLGSGNTIYF. The variable domain in full, with the rest retrieved from reference TRBV5-6 and TRBJ1-3, is DAGVTQSPTHLIKTRGQQVTLRCSPKSGHDTVSWYQQALGQGPQFIFQYYEEEERQRGNFPDRFSGHQFPNYSSELNVNALLLGDSALYLCASSLLGSGNTIYFGEGSWLTVV.

This sequence joins TRBV7-9 and TRBJ1-1, with D possibly being TRBD1 (6 bases). V lost 1 base and J lost 2, with 17 bases in between. Germline values: CDR1 SEHNR, CDR2 FQNEAQ (reference sequence). The CDR3 totals 17 residues. The CDR3 spells CASSLVPQTGANTEAFF. The CDR3 bases are TGTGCCAGCAGCTTAGTGCCCCAGACAGGAGCCAACACTGAAGCTTTCTTT. The full variable domain, completed using reference TRBV7-9 and TRBJ1-1, is DTGVSQNPRHKITKRGQNVTFRCDPISEHNRLYWYRQTLGQGPEFLTYFQNEAQLEKSRLLSDRFSAERPKGSFSTLEIQRTEQGDSAMYLCASSLVPQTGANTEAFFGQGTRLTVV.

This chain uses TRBV9 with TRBJ2-1, with TRBD2 matching 9 bases. This CDR3 region has 15 residues. The germline gives CDR1 SGDLS, CDR2 YYNGEE. V lost 2 bases, J lost 5 bases, and 5 bases stayed unmatched. The CDR3 DNA follows: TGTGCCAGCAGCGTGAGCGGGGGGATCAACAATGAGCAGTTCTTC. Protein sequence: CASSVSGGINNEQFF. The full variable domain, completed using reference TRBV9 and TRBJ2-1, is DSGVTQTPKHLITATGQRVTLRCSPRSGDLSVYWYQQSLDQGLQFLIQYYNGEERAKGNILERFSAQQFPDLHSELNLSSLELGDSALYFCASSVSGGINNEQFFGPGTRLTVL.

A single count supports this clone. J is TRBJ2-1 and V is TRBV7-6; D remains ambiguous. Germline loops: CDR1 SGHVS, CDR2 FNYEAQ. This CDR3 has 14 residues. V lost 3 bases and J lost 4, with 10 bases in between. The CDR3 region has the DNA TGTGCCAGCAGCTTGGACCTAATTTACAATGAGCAGTTCTTC. This encodes CASSLDLIYNEQFF.

V is TRBV6-5 and J is TRBJ2-7; no firm D call. The CDR3 loop spans 12 amino acids. V lost 6 bases, J lost 4 bases, and 10 bases lay in between. The germline V gene has CDR1 MNHEY and CDR2 SVGAGI. The DNA of the CDR3 is TGTGCCAGCAGCAATCCGGGTTACGAGCAGTACTTC. It encodes CASSNPGYEQYF.

CDR3 DNA: TGTGCCAGCAGTAGCAGGAATCGCGAGCTAGGCTACACCTTC. It encodes CASSSRNRELGYTF. The chain combines TRBV6-5 with TRBJ1-2; the D is unclear. V gave up 5 bases and J gave up 8 bases, with 18 bases separating them. Germline CDR1 and CDR2: MNHEY and SVGAGI. The CDR3 extends over 14 amino acids.

CDR3 bases: TGTGCCAGCAGACGTCAAGCGGCAACTGAAGCTTTCTTT. Protein sequence: CASRRQAATEAFF. J is TRBJ1-1 and V is TRBV2; D not resolved. The germline V gene has CDR1 SNHLY and CDR2 FYNNEI. V lost 6 bases, J lost 5 bases, and 13 bases lay in between. There are 13 residues in the CDR3.

The chain is built from TRBV10-1 and TRBJ2-1; TRBD2 matches at 11 bases. This CDR3 spans 16 amino acids. V was pared by 6 bases and J by 8 bases, with 12 bases of the junction left unmatched. Germline V CDR1 and CDR2: WNHNN, SYGVQD (reference sequence). DNA for the CDR3: TGCGCCAGCAGCAGACTAGCGGGACTAAAGGGGGATGAGCAGTTCTTC. It translates to CASSRLAGLKGDEQFF.

The chain is built from TRBV7-8 and TRBJ2-7; 13 bases are shared with TRBD2. Germline V gene data show CDR1 as SGHVS and CDR2 as FQNEAQ. CDR3 size: 16 residues. The V and J ends lost 1 base and 1 base, in that order; junction bases with no gene match: 1. CDR3 DNA sequence: TGTGCCAGCAGCTTAGGGGGACTAGCGGGATCCTACGAGCAGTACTTC. Translation gives CASSLGGLAGSYEQYF.